The 8 T cell receptor beta chains listed next were all sequenced from one sample in a study of response to subunit inactivated influenza vaccine. TCRdb re-derived calls from the RT-PCR reads in MiXCR, one entry per CDR3 protein. Of approximately 530,000 distinct CDR3 sequences listed, less than 8% are singletons. Source: PBMCs from blood, taken less than 30 months after vaccination. The receptor set was obtained from a man aged 45 to 75 who received an inactivated influenza vaccine.

Worth noting for this clonotype: Compared with germline, one end of the junction differs, possibly owing to a read error. The V gene is TRBV20-1, the J gene TRBJ2-7, with 10 bases matching TRBD2. Per the germline V gene, CDR1 is DFQATT and CDR2 is SNEGSKA (reference sequence). This CDR3 is 13 amino acids long. The CDR3: CSVRSGRAYEQYF. Here the CDR3 DNA reads TGCAGTGTTAGAAGCGGGAGGGCCTACGAGCAGTACTTC.

This clonotype was seen a few times. This sequence joins TRBV11-2 and TRBJ2-2; possible D gene TRBD1, 5 bases. The ends were cut back, 2 bases at V and 4 bases at J, with 8 bases in the middle. The CDR3 sequence is 14 residues long. The germline V gene has CDR1 SGHAT and CDR2 FQNNGV. For the CDR3, the DNA is TGTGCCAGCAGCTTACAGGGCATCACCGGGGAGCTGTTTTTT. This codes for CASSLQGITGELFF.

This clonotype was seen ten or more times. In DNA, the CDR3 is TGTGCCAGCAGTGACAGGACGAACTCACCCCTCCACTTT. Translated, it gives CASSDRTNSPLHF. The chain employs TRBV25-1 and TRBJ1-6; no definite D call. The CDR3 runs to 13 residues. The germline V gene has CDR1 MGHDK and CDR2 SYGVNS. V was pared by 3 bases and J by 10 bases, with 10 bases between.

This clonotype has just a few counts. The rearrangement uses TRBV6-1 and TRBJ2-2; TRBD2 matches at 9 bases. V trimming: 6 bases; J trimming: 7 bases; junction bases outside the gene matches: 6. CDR3 length: 14 residues. Germline V gene lookup returns CDR1 MNHNS and CDR2 SASEGT. In DNA form, the CDR3 reads TGTGCCAGCAGCCTGGGACTAGCAAACGGGGAGCTGTTTTTT. Its translation is CASSLGLANGELFF.

The chain combines TRBV4-3 with TRBJ1-1, with a weak D call TRBD1 (5 bases). The CDR3 loop spans 16 amino acids. The ends were cut back, 0 bases at V and 4 bases at J, with 15 bases in the middle. Germline-derived CDR1 and CDR2 are LGHNA and YSLEER. CDR3 in amino acids: CASSQDRDLGGTEAFF. The CDR3 region has the DNA TGCGCCAGCAGCCAAGATAGGGACCTAGGCGGCACTGAAGCTTTCTTT.

In its sample, this clonotype was seen many times. The chain joins TRBV6-5 to TRBJ2-1; TRBD2 aligns across 8 bases. After removal of 2 bases from V and 10 bases from J, the junction contained 4 bases not matched to a gene. This CDR3 is built from 13 residues. Germline V gives CDR1 MNHEY, CDR2 SVGAGI. The CDR3 region has the DNA TGTGCCAGCAGTTACAGTAGCGGGATGGAGCAGTTCTTC. Encoded protein: CASSYSSGMEQFF.

This clonotype was detected many times. The rearrangement uses TRBV5-1 and TRBJ1-1; 7 nucleotides agree with TRBD1. This CDR3 is 14 amino acids long. Germline CDR1 SGHRS, CDR2 YFSETQ. V lost 4 bases and J lost 0; bases outside the gene matches: 3. The CDR3 is CASSVGQMNTEAFF. The CDR3 region has the DNA TGCGCCAGCAGCGTGGGACAGATGAACACTGAAGCTTTCTTT.

V and J are TRBV20-1 and TRBJ2-7, with 10 bases matching TRBD1. The V segment lost 7 bases and the J segment 1 base; nucleotides outside the gene matches: 4. The CDR3 sequence is 13 residues long. CDR1 is DFQATT and CDR2 is SNEGSKA in the germline V gene (reference sequence). The CDR3 region has the DNA TGCAGTGTCCCGGGACAGGGGTCCTACGAGCAGTACTTC. Translated, it gives CSVPGQGSYEQYF.